This T cell receptor beta chain was captured in a study of blood T cell repertoires in COVID-19. The CDR3 is made up of 11 amino acids. Germline V gene lookup returns CDR1 LNHDA and CDR2 SQIVND (reference sequence). Trimming shortened V by 6 bases and J by 5 bases, and 7 bases separated the two germline ends. In the original analysis: Amplification from reference gene primers served as the basis for estimated nucleated cell counts. Clones were read by immunoSEQ multiplex PCR, and TCRdb kept only the in-frame ones, dropping some. For V, J and clone size, that table is used; D and trimming come from the DNA. The table records over 200,000 clones, roughly 83% of them present only once.

This receptor was obtained from a woman aged 70-85 years with active or convalescent COVID-19. Source material: peripheral blood. The chain uses TRBV19 and TRBJ2-5, with D possibly TRBD1 on 5 matching bases. CDR3 residues: CASRAGETQYF. Here the CDR3 DNA reads TGTGCCAGTAGAGCAGGGGAGACCCAGTACTTC.